This T cell receptor (beta chain) was sequenced in a study of cytomegalovirus exposure and HLA in healthy donors. Study findings and constraints: Donors were assumed by presence/absence analyses to have roughly uniform sequencing depth.

Comment on this clone: Its antigen is currently unknown.

13 Jbeta primers and 60 Vbeta primers were used for the PCR. Generated by immunoSEQ multiplex PCR, the TCRdb table keeps only in-frame clones and is missing some. The sample lists nearly 95,000 clones, about 60% seen once, with around 6.3% in the top ten. The CDR3 runs to 15 residues. Unmatched junction bases numbered 7, after V lost 3 bases and J lost 5 bases. Germline loops: CDR1 LNHDA, CDR2 SQIVND (reference sequence). V is TRBV19 and J is TRBJ2-1; 7 bases match TRBD2. Sequencing was performed on PBMCs. The receptor comes from a woman in her 30s in good health and CMV-seronegative. In nucleotides, the CDR3 is TGTGCCAGTAGTATTCGTCTAGCGGAAGACAATGAGCAGTTCTTC. It translates to CASSIRLAEDNEQFF.